The 27 T cell receptor beta chains presented below share a single source sample, sequenced in a study of early T cells in non-severe SARS-CoV-2 infection. TCRdb redid the calling of the 5' RACE reads with MiXCR, one entry per CDR3 protein. In the table there are fewer than 85,000 distinct CDR3 sequences, about 13% of which are singletons. The specimen was whole blood. The receptors shown here come from an adult who was a healthcare worker with PCR-confirmed SARS-CoV-2 infection or an uninfected control (not recorded which).

This clonotype has a handful of counts. The V gene is TRBV20-1, the J gene TRBJ1-6; possible D gene TRBD1, 5 bases. The CDR3 consists of 19 residues. V lost 4 bases to trimming and J lost 6 bases, with 28 bases between them. The germline CDR1 and CDR2 sequences are DFQATT and SNEGSKA (reference sequence). The CDR3 spells CSATRDLGWTRTGNSPLHF. For the CDR3, the DNA is TGCAGTGCTACTAGGGACCTTGGCTGGACTAGAACGGGTAATTCACCCCTCCACTTT.

This clonotype was seen a handful of times. The CDR3 sequence: CASTPSGASTDTQYF. In DNA form, the CDR3 reads TGCGCCAGCACTCCGAGCGGGGCTAGCACAGATACGCAGTATTTT. This sequence joins TRBV10-2 and TRBJ2-3; 7 bases align to TRBD2. CDR3 size: 15 residues. CDR1 and CDR2 from the germline V gene are WSHSY and SAAADI. Germline trimming cut 7 bases from V and 0 bases from J; bases unmatched to any gene: 7.

Many counts were recorded for this clonotype. The chain carries TRBV29-1 and TRBJ2-7; possibly TRBD2 for D (6 bases). CDR1 and CDR2 (germline): SQVTM, ANQGSEA. The CDR3 is 14 amino acids. The ends were cut back, 4 bases at V and 6 bases at J, with 19 bases in the middle. CDR3 loop: CSVAPSAGNVEQYF. CDR3 sequence (DNA): TGCAGCGTTGCCCCTAGCGCGGGGAACGTCGAGCAGTACTTC.

The table lists this clonotype with many counts. This CDR3 is CASSLSSGEREQYF. The CDR3 coding sequence is TGTGCCAGCAGTTTATCGTCAGGGGAGCGCGAGCAGTACTTC. This rearrangement joins TRBV27 to TRBJ2-7; D may be TRBD1 (6 bases). The CDR3 extends over 14 amino acids. The V gene's germline CDR1 is MNHEY and CDR2 SMNVEV (reference sequence). V was pared by 0 bases and J by 6 bases, with 12 bases between.

The chain joins TRBV29-1 to TRBJ2-1; D gene unclear. Germline lookup yields CDR1 SQVTM and CDR2 ANQGSEA. The CDR3 sequence is 10 residues long. V lost 8 bases, J lost 9 bases, and 11 bases lay in between. CDR3 sequence reads: CSSKVGEQFF. CDR3 nucleotides: TGCAGCTCGAAAGTAGGTGAGCAGTTCTTC.

In its sample, this clonotype was seen many times. The chain combines TRBV29-1 with TRBJ2-1, with D perhaps TRBD1 or TRBD2 (5 bases each). The CDR3 length is 17 residues. Trimming left V 3 bases short and J 5 bases short, with 23 bases between. CDR1 and CDR2 (germline): SQVTM, ANQGSEA. CDR3 region: CSVDSLEWRAGHNEQFF. The CDR3 DNA reads as TGCAGCGTTGATAGTCTCGAGTGGCGGGCAGGGCACAATGAGCAGTTCTTC.

V usage is TRBV10-2 and J usage is TRBJ2-1, with no clear D. The CDR3 covers 13 residues. V was cut by 4 bases and J by 8 bases, with 12 bases left in between. Per the germline V gene, CDR1 is WSHSY and CDR2 is SAAADI. Here the CDR3 reads CASSGSRPHEQFF. DNA of the CDR3: TGCGCCAGCAGTGGGTCCAGGCCCCATGAGCAGTTCTTC.

This clonotype was recorded many times. V usage is TRBV9 and J usage is TRBJ1-1, with D tentatively TRBD1 (5 bases). The CDR3 runs to 16 residues. From germline, CDR1 is SGDLS and CDR2 YYNGEE. V lost 0 bases and J 1 base, leaving 13 bases between the germline ends. CDR3 loop: CASSVVGQGQNTEAFF. For the CDR3, the DNA is TGTGCCAGCAGCGTAGTTGGGCAGGGCCAGAACACTGAAGCTTTCTTT.

Ten or more counts support this clonotype. This chain connects TRBV29-1 to TRBJ2-3, with D tentatively TRBD2 (7 bases). V lost 4 bases and J lost 3, with 14 bases in between. Germline values: CDR1 SQVTM, CDR2 ANQGSEA. The CDR3 extends over 14 amino acids. The CDR3 spells CSVGRGGGTDTQYF. Written as DNA, the CDR3 is TGCAGCGTTGGGCGGGGAGGGGGAACAGATACGCAGTATTTT.

The chain employs TRBV20-1 and TRBJ1-1; D ambiguous. Germline CDR1 reads DFQATT; CDR2 reads SNEGSKA (reference sequence). This CDR3 has 14 amino acids. The V and J ends lost 0 bases and 0 bases respectively, with 8 bases between them. CDR3 sequence: CSAREPEVNTEAFF. The CDR3 DNA follows: TGCAGTGCTAGAGAGCCCGAAGTGAACACTGAAGCTTTCTTT.

To note about this clonotype: This clone may be a read error of a much larger clone one base away. The V gene is TRBV7-8, the J gene TRBJ1-6; perhaps TRBD1 as D (5 bases). Germline lookup yields CDR1 SGHVS and CDR2 FQNEAQ. The CDR3 contains 17 residues. Trimming took off 10 bases at V and 0 bases at J, with 19 bases between the two ends. The chain's CDR3 is CANSRPTGVSYNSPLHF. DNA of the CDR3: TGTGCCAACAGTCGGCCCACAGGAGTCTCCTATAATTCACCCCTCCACTTT.

This clonotype was counted ten times or more. V usage is TRBV6-1 and J usage is TRBJ1-2; the D gene is possibly TRBD1 (5 bases). Trimming removed 3 bases from V and 4 bases from J, with 12 bases in between. The germline CDR1 and CDR2 sequences are MNHNS and SASEGT. CDR3 size: 14 residues. The CDR3, as DNA: TGTGCCAGCAGTGAGCGGCGGACACTCTATGGCTACACCTTC. Translated: CASSERRTLYGYTF.

This clonotype showed up many times. The chain's CDR3 is CASSPRDTGNTIYF. For the CDR3, the DNA is TGTGCCAGCAGTCCCCGGGACACTGGAAACACCATATATTTT. The chain employs TRBV2 and TRBJ1-3; D may be TRBD1 (6 bases). This CDR3 spans 14 amino acids. CDR1 is SNHLY and CDR2 is FYNNEI in the germline V gene. The germline V and J ends were trimmed by 5 bases and 2 bases, with 10 bases remaining between them.

Remarks on this clonotype: Possible read error: a much larger clone is one base away. The CDR3, as DNA: TGTGCCACACGACTTCCAGAAAAACCCACAGAAACGCAGTATTTT. The encoded protein is CATRLPEKPTETQYF. This rearrangement joins TRBV21-1 to TRBJ2-3. TRBV21-1 is a known pseudogene. The CDR3 extends over 15 amino acids.

This clonotype occurred many times. The chain recombines TRBV20-1 with TRBJ2-1; D might be TRBD2 (5 bases). With 4 bases removed from V and 5 bases from J, the gap between germline ends came to 9 bases. The CDR3 is 12 amino acids. Per germline, CDR1 DFQATT and CDR2 SNEGSKA (reference sequence). Here the CDR3 reads CSATDYDNEQFF. CDR3 DNA: TGCAGTGCTACAGACTACGACAATGAGCAGTTCTTC.

V and J are TRBV6-2 or TRBV6-3 and TRBJ1-1; the D gene is possibly TRBD1 (5 bases). This CDR3 spans 11 amino acids. Germline lookup yields CDR1 MNHEY and CDR2 SVGEGT. The V gene lost 10 bases and the J gene lost 7 bases, with 13 bases spanning the gap. In DNA form, the CDR3 reads TGTGCCACCGGAGGGGTTGATGAAGCTTTCTTT. Translation gives CATGGVDEAFF.

J is TRBJ1-1 and V is TRBV9; D uncertain. V dropped 0 bases and J dropped 2 bases, with 5 bases sitting between them. The CDR3 sequence is 13 residues long. The germline V gene encodes CDR1 SGDLS and CDR2 YYNGEE. The CDR3 DNA reads TGTGCCAGCAGCGTAGATGTAAACACTGAAGCTTTCTTT. It codes for CASSVDVNTEAFF.

This clonotype has a single count. This rearrangement joins TRBV5-3 to TRBJ1-1, with D tentatively TRBD1 (5 bases). TRBV5-3 belongs to the ORF category, with a function that is uncertain. The germline V and J ends were trimmed by 0 bases and 7 bases, with 13 bases remaining between them. The CDR3 is 14 amino acids. The CDR3 nucleotides are TGTGCCAGAAGCTTGGTCCGGCAGGGTGATGAAGCTTTCTTT. Protein: CARSLVRQGDEAFF.

This clonotype was counted only a few times. The CDR3 here is CASSPRNRVQNYEQYF. The CDR3 bases are TGCGCCAGCAGCCCGAGAAACAGGGTCCAGAATTACGAGCAGTACTTC. The J gene is TRBJ2-7, the V gene TRBV5-1, with D possibly matching TRBD1 (6 bases). V shed 4 bases and J shed 4 bases, with 21 bases lying between them. The V gene's germline CDR1 is SGHRS and CDR2 YFSETQ. The CDR3 contains 16 residues.

The sample holds a few counts of this clonotype. The CDR3 is CASSAEGYTEAFF. CDR3 coding DNA: TGTGCCAGCAGCGCAGAGGGATACACTGAAGCTTTCTTT. This chain uses TRBV7-9 with TRBJ1-1; D is unresolved. The CDR3 spans 13 residues. V lost 5 bases and J lost 3, with 10 bases in between. Germline V gives CDR1 SEHNR, CDR2 FQNEAQ (reference sequence). The variable domain in full, with the rest retrieved from reference TRBV7-9 and TRBJ1-1, is DTGVSQNPRHKITKRGQNVTFRCDPISEHNRLYWYRQTLGQGPEFLTYFQNEAQLEKSRLLSDRFSAERPKGSFSTLEIQRTEQGDSAMYLCASSAEGYTEAFFGQGTRLTVV.

The J gene is TRBJ1-5, the V gene TRBV28, with D perhaps TRBD1 (5 bases). Germline V gene sequence: CDR1 MDHEN, CDR2 SYDVKM. Trimming took 1 base from V and 4 from J, leaving 17 bases between them. The CDR3 length is 17 residues. Written as DNA, the CDR3 is TGTGCCAGCAGTTTATCCGACGGGCAGGGTTCTAATCAGCCCCAGCATTTT. Translating it yields CASSLSDGQGSNQPQHF.

The V and J genes are TRBV10-2 and TRBJ2-1; no reliable D call. Trimming took 2 bases from V and 9 from J, leaving 11 bases between them. Germline CDR1 is WSHSY and CDR2 is SAAADI. This CDR3 contains 13 residues. The CDR3 DNA sequence: TGCGCCAGCAGTGAGAACGGTCTACGTGAGCAGTTCTTC. Amino acid sequence: CASSENGLREQFF.

The chain uses TRBV6-6 and TRBJ2-5; maybe TRBD1 (5 bases). The V gene's germline CDR1 is MNHNY and CDR2 SVGAGI (reference sequence). V dropped 4 bases and J dropped 4 bases, with 10 bases sitting between them. The CDR3 sequence is 13 residues long. Here the CDR3 DNA reads TGTGCCAGCAGTTCTCAGGGTCCAGAGACCCAGTACTTC. It yields the protein CASSSQGPETQYF.

The chain links TRBV29-1 to TRBJ1-1; D unclear. Germline V gene sequence: CDR1 SQVTM, CDR2 ANQGSEA. CDR3 length: 13 amino acids. V was shortened by 8 bases and J by 3 bases, with 16 bases between the two germline ends. CDR3 residues: CSPPDGWHTEAFF. The DNA of the CDR3 is TGCAGCCCACCGGACGGGTGGCACACTGAAGCTTTCTTT.

This clonotype was seen repeatedly, ten times or more. The V and J genes are TRBV20-1 and TRBJ2-7; D is undetermined. The V end lost 4 bases, the J end lost 1 base, and 5 bases lay between the germline ends. CDR3 length equals 11 residues. Germline V gene sequence: CDR1 DFQATT, CDR2 SNEGSKA (reference sequence). The CDR3 nucleotides are TGCAGTGCTATGCGTTCCTACGAGCAGTACTTC. This gives the protein CSAMRSYEQYF.

The chain carries TRBV20-1 and TRBJ2-5; no firm D call. The germline V gene has CDR1 DFQATT and CDR2 SNEGSKA (reference sequence). The CDR3 sequence is 14 residues long. V was trimmed by 0 bases and J by 0 bases, leaving 8 bases between them. DNA for the CDR3: TGCAGTGCTAGAGAAGCACAAAACCAAGAGACCCAGTACTTC. Its protein product is CSAREAQNQETQYF.

This clonotype was recorded a few times. CDR3: CASSQATSREQYF. The CDR3 nucleotides read TGTGCCAGCAGCCAAGCGACTAGTCGTGAGCAGTACTTC. J is TRBJ2-7 and V is TRBV3-1, with D possibly matching TRBD2 (6 bases). The germline gives CDR1 LGHDT, CDR2 YNNKEL (reference sequence). V was trimmed by 1 base and J by 7 bases, leaving 11 bases between them. The CDR3 extends over 13 amino acids.